One T cell receptor beta chain is described in this entry. The antigen it recognizes is unknown. Base qualities are not at hand, and no much larger clone is one base apart. Library method: RT-PCR. Sequencing used an Illumina HiSeq 2500. TCRdb reprocessed the public reads (quality trimming at Q25 with fastp, clone calling with MiXCR) and kept in-frame beta chains. Every distinct CDR3 protein forms one entry, paired with its most common genes and DNA. A total of about 300,000 distinct CDR3 sequences appear in this sample, roughly 22% of them only once. The ten top clones hold 10% of the sample. V loses 2 bases, J loses 6 bases, and the germline ends lie 14 bases apart. CDR1 and CDR2 (SGHAT, FQNNGV) derive from the germline V gene. The CDR3 numbers 15 residues from cysteine through phenylalanine. Of all the DNA, just the CDR3 is kept, 45 bases in frame from base 1. This specimen comes from a study of response to subunit inactivated influenza vaccine (dated by TCRdb to the late 2010s). The study in broad terms: To follow how T cells responded to a trivalent subunit inactivated influenza vaccine, the researchers relied on deep quantitative profiling of the T cell receptor repertoire. Study-level results and caveats: The authors suggested that each seasonal influenza vaccination may recruit only a limited number of new T cells.

The sequences come from PBMCs from blood, collected approximately 20 months after vaccination. This clonotype was sampled from a man aged 45-69 years who received an inactivated influenza vaccine. Donor details come from another sample of the same person, matched by shared clones. The chain is assembled from TRBV11-2 and TRBJ2-1; no D gene is confidently identified. CDR3 protein: CASSLRVSMGNEQFF. The DNA sequence reads TGTGCCAGCAGCTTAAGGGTCTCCATGGGCAATGAGCAGTTCTTC.